These 28 T cell receptor beta chains came from one sample sequenced in a study of Graves' ophthalmopathy and Graves' hyperthyroidism. The study amplified TCR beta CDR3 regions using RNA transcripts. The first-round RT-PCR employed HTBI primers together with the Qiagen OneStep RT-PCR kit. A multiplex PCR was then performed as the second round. TCRdb fed the multiplex PCR reads into MiXCR, producing one record per CDR3 protein. The data contain a few hundred thousand distinct CDR3 sequences, around 19% of them singletons. Source material: peripheral blood. Source of these receptors: a woman aged 18-35 years with Graves' ophthalmopathy.

In this sample, this clonotype turned up many times. The chain combines TRBV20-1 with TRBJ2-5; D is possibly TRBD2 (5 bases). V lost 2 bases and J 2 bases, leaving 6 bases between the germline ends. The CDR3 spans 12 residues. CDR1 is DFQATT, CDR2 SNEGSKA, per germline (reference sequence). The CDR3 DNA reads TGCAGTGCTAGAAGACTACAAGAGACCCAGTACTTC. Translated, it gives CSARRLQETQYF.

This clonotype was seen repeatedly, ten times or more. V usage is TRBV9 and J usage is TRBJ2-7; no reliable D call. This CDR3 spans 14 amino acids. Germline V gene lookup returns CDR1 SGDLS and CDR2 YYNGEE. The V end lost 3 bases, the J end lost 7 bases, and 17 bases lay between the germline ends. In DNA, the CDR3 is TGTGCCAGCAGCGAGCACATGGAAATGGGGGAGCAGTACTTC. Its protein is CASSEHMEMGEQYF.

Here the CDR3 DNA reads TGTGCCAGCTCAGCTATAACGGGACAGGCCTCCTACGAGCAGTACTTC. Translation: CASSAITGQASYEQYF. This sequence joins TRBV18 and TRBJ2-7, with 8 bases matching TRBD1. V was clipped by 5 bases and J by 0 bases; unmatched bases: 9. CDR1 and CDR2 from the germline V gene are KGHSH and LQKENI. The CDR3 has 16 residues. Drawing the rest from reference TRBV18 and TRBJ2-7, the complete variable domain is NAGVMQNPRHLVRRRGQEARLRCSPMKGHSHVYWYRQLPEEGLKFMVYLQKENIIDESGMPKERFSAEFPKEGPSILRIQQVVRGDSAAYFCASSAITGQASYEQYFGPGTRLTVT.

This clonotype has at least ten counts. V gene TRBV28 combines with J gene TRBJ2-4; a weak D match, TRBD1 (6 bases). Germline lookup yields CDR1 MDHEN and CDR2 SYDVKM. This CDR3 comprises 14 residues. V was clipped by 9 bases and J by 3 bases, with 15 bases between them. CDR3 amino acids: CASERGLGKNIQYF. As DNA, the CDR3 is TGTGCCAGTGAAAGGGGGTTGGGCAAAAACATTCAGTACTTC.

This clonotype was found many times. V is TRBV20-1 and J is TRBJ1-1; D is possibly TRBD1 (6 bases). The germline V gene has CDR1 DFQATT and CDR2 SNEGSKA (reference sequence). This CDR3 contains 13 residues. Trimming removed 0 bases from V and 6 bases from J, with 11 bases in between. The CDR3 spells CSARDPGAAEAFF. CDR3 sequence (DNA): TGCAGTGCTAGAGATCCGGGGGCCGCTGAAGCTTTCTTT.

This clonotype was counted at least ten times. The chain employs TRBV19 and TRBJ1-1, with 12 bases fitting TRBD1. Germline V lookup: CDR1 LNHDA, CDR2 SQIVND (reference sequence). V dropped 5 bases and J dropped 4; count of bases not matched to a gene: 8. The CDR3 has 16 amino acids. The CDR3 DNA reads as TGTGCCAGTAGTGATGCCGGGACAGGGGGCGGCACTGAAGCTTTCTTT. Protein: CASSDAGTGGGTEAFF.

This clonotype was observed many times. No DNA is shown, since the ends of the CDR3 on it are uncertain; the CDR3 is the one TCRdb lists. V is TRBV29-1 and J is TRBJ1-2; the table's D call, TRBD1, was not checked against the DNA. Ends included, the CDR3 has 11 residues. Germline CDR1 reads SQVTM; CDR2 reads ANQGSEA. CDR3 protein: CSVFGTGIRTF.

In its sample, this clonotype was seen many times. The rearrangement joins TRBV7-2 to TRBJ1-1; D is uncertain. With 0 bases removed from V and 11 bases from J, the gap between germline ends came to 16 bases. The CDR3 is made up of 14 amino acids. The germline gives CDR1 SGHTA, CDR2 FQGNSA. The CDR3 sequence is CASSLAPSGAGAFF. The CDR3 nucleotides read TGTGCCAGCAGCTTAGCTCCGTCGGGAGCTGGGGCTTTCTTT.

The sample holds many counts of this clonotype. V gene TRBV19 combines with J gene TRBJ1-5; 7 bases align to TRBD1. Trimming cost V 1 base and J 7 bases; bases outside gene matches: 1. From germline, CDR1 is LNHDA and CDR2 SQIVND (reference sequence). The CDR3 is 13 residues long. The DNA for the CDR3 is TGTGCCAGTAGTATAGGAGGGGGCCAGCCCCAGCATTTT. Translation gives CASSIGGGQPQHF. Complete variable domain (other parts from reference TRBV19 and TRBJ1-5): DGGITQSPKYLFRKEGQNVTLSCEQNLNHDAMYWYRQDPGQGLRLIYYSQIVNDFQKGDIAEGYSVSREKKESFPLTVTSAQKNPTAFYLCASSIGGGQPQHFGDGTRLSIL.

This clonotype was detected ten times or more. CDR3 residues: CATSDTVIPYEQYF. The CDR3 DNA reads TGTGCCACCAGTGATACGGTAATCCCCTACGAGCAGTACTTC. The chain links TRBV24-1 to TRBJ2-7; unclear D gene. The V end lost 3 bases, the J end lost 2 bases, and 10 bases lay between the germline ends. Germline values: CDR1 KGHDR, CDR2 SFDVKD. The CDR3 consists of 14 residues.

This clonotype was counted many times. This chain uses TRBV6-5 with TRBJ2-7, with D possibly TRBD1 on 7 matching bases. V was clipped by 8 bases and J by 1 base, with 18 bases between them. CDR1 is MNHEY and CDR2 is SVGAGI in the germline V gene. This CDR3 comprises 15 residues. DNA for the CDR3: TGTGCCAGCTTCTTGGAGGGGGCAAGGTCCTACGAGCAGTACTTC. Protein product: CASFLEGARSYEQYF.

This clonotype has at least ten counts. The V call is TRBV6-2 or TRBV6-3, the J call TRBJ1-5, with no clear D. This CDR3 is built from 13 residues. Germline values: CDR1 MNHEY, CDR2 SVGEGT. V was shortened by 7 bases and J by 6 bases, with 13 bases between the two germline ends. CDR3 in amino acids: CASNDPGSQPQHF. The CDR3 bases are TGTGCCAGCAATGACCCGGGGAGTCAGCCCCAGCATTTT.

This clonotype has a count of ten or more. The V and J genes are TRBV18 and TRBJ1-1, with D perhaps matching TRBD1 (6 bases). The germline V gene encodes CDR1 KGHSH and CDR2 LQKENI. V was pared by 0 bases and J by 7 bases, with 15 bases between. The CDR3 loop spans 15 amino acids. The CDR3: CASSPPSREQGEAFF. The CDR3 coding sequence is TGTGCCAGCTCACCACCGTCAAGGGAACAGGGTGAAGCTTTCTTT.

This clonotype was recorded many times. The chain carries TRBV27 and TRBJ1-5, with D unclear. The germline gives CDR1 MNHEY, CDR2 SMNVEV (reference sequence). The CDR3 sequence is 14 residues long. Trimming took 5 bases from V and 0 from J, leaving 8 bases between them. The CDR3 bases are TGTGCCAGCAGTCCCTTACATAGCAATCAGCCCCAGCATTTT. Its translation: CASSPLHSNQPQHF.

This clonotype was observed at least ten times. The chain employs TRBV11-2 and TRBJ2-2, with TRBD1 matching 9 bases. V lost 8 bases, J lost 6 bases, and 13 bases stayed unmatched. The CDR3 spans 16 residues. CDR1 SGHAT and CDR2 FQNNGV come from the germline V gene. The CDR3 loop reads CASPYIPGQGPGELFF. CDR3 in DNA: TGTGCCAGCCCTTATATACCGGGACAGGGTCCCGGGGAGCTGTTTTTT.

A few counts support this clonotype. This chain uses TRBV28 with TRBJ1-5, with D perhaps matching TRBD1 (5 bases). The CDR3 extends over 15 amino acids. V lost 5 bases and J 2 bases, leaving 13 bases between the germline ends. The germline CDR1 and CDR2 sequences are MDHEN and SYDVKM. The CDR3, as DNA: TGTGCCAGCAGTCCTCGACAGATCGGCAATCAGCCCCAGCATTTT. It encodes CASSPRQIGNQPQHF. The whole variable domain, remainder taken from reference TRBV28 and TRBJ1-5, is DVKVTQSSRYLVKRTGEKVFLECVQDMDHENMFWYRQDPGLGLRLIYFSYDVKMKEKGDIPEGYSVSREKKERFSLILESASTNQTSMYLCASSPRQIGNQPQHFGDGTRLSIL.

The sample holds many counts of this clonotype. The rearrangement links TRBV20-1 to TRBJ1-5; D ambiguous. Trimming took off 3 bases at V and 3 bases at J, with 18 bases between the two ends. The germline CDR1 and CDR2 sequences are DFQATT and SNEGSKA (reference sequence). This CDR3 region has 16 residues. CDR3 nucleotide sequence: TGCAGTGCTAGTTCCTTGCGGCGGGGATCCAATCAGCCCCAGCATTTT. Amino acids: CSASSLRRGSNQPQHF.

This chain uses TRBV12-5 with TRBJ1-2; no definite D call. The CDR3 runs to 13 residues. CDR1 is LGHNT and CDR2 is FRNRAP in the germline V gene. Between the trimmed V and J ends, which lost 0 bases and 8 bases, there was a span of 10 bases. The CDR3 protein is CASGLVPGAGYTF. CDR3 bases: TGTGCTAGTGGTTTGGTCCCGGGAGCCGGCTACACCTTC.

This clonotype was observed many times. V is TRBV6-1 and J is TRBJ1-1, with TRBD1 as a possible D gene (5 bases). With 3 bases removed from V and 4 bases from J, the gap between germline ends came to 15 bases. Germline V gives CDR1 MNHNS, CDR2 SASEGT. The CDR3 sequence is 15 residues long. The CDR3 is CASSDRAGGGTEAFF. The CDR3 DNA sequence: TGTGCCAGCAGTGACAGGGCGGGGGGGGGCACTGAAGCTTTCTTT.

This clonotype was observed at least ten times. The rearrangement links TRBV14 to TRBJ1-5, with TRBD1 as a possible D gene (5 bases). The CDR3 length is 14 residues. CDR1 SGHDN and CDR2 FVKESK come from the germline V gene. V lost 1 base and J lost 7, with 11 bases in between. CDR3 in DNA: TGTGCCAGCAGCCAAGTGTCAGGGACCCAGCCCCAGCATTTT. This translates into CASSQVSGTQPQHF.

This clonotype has ten or more counts. J is TRBJ2-5 and V is TRBV9, with TRBD2 as a possible D gene (6 bases). This CDR3 is built from 14 residues. Germline V gives CDR1 SGDLS, CDR2 YYNGEE. V was cut by 4 bases and J by 3 bases, with 13 bases left in between. This CDR3 reads CASSPVAGKETQYF. CDR3 coding DNA: TGTGCCAGCAGCCCCGTTGCGGGGAAAGAGACCCAGTACTTC. The entire variable domain, with the rest obtained from reference TRBV9 and TRBJ2-5, is as follows: DSGVTQTPKHLITATGQRVTLRCSPRSGDLSVYWYQQSLDQGLQFLIQYYNGEERAKGNILERFSAQQFPDLHSELNLSSLELGDSALYFCASSPVAGKETQYFGPGTRLLVL.

This clonotype was counted ten times or more. This chain links TRBV25-1 with TRBJ2-7; 10 bases agree with TRBD2. V was clipped by 4 bases and J by 3 bases; unmatched bases: 18. Germline CDR1 MGHDK, CDR2 SYGVNS. The CDR3 totals 19 residues. In DNA form, the CDR3 reads TGTGCCAGCAGTGGTACAATGCCGGGACTAGCGATCCAGGGCTACGAGCAGTACTTC. Translated: CASSGTMPGLAIQGYEQYF.

There are many counts of this clonotype. The chain uses TRBV18 and TRBJ1-3; unclear D gene. CDR1 is KGHSH, CDR2 LQKENI, per germline. There are 15 residues in the CDR3. Trimming removed 3 bases at V and 0 bases at J, with 9 bases between. The CDR3 reads CASSPSTSSGNTIYF. In DNA, the CDR3 is TGTGCCAGCTCACCTTCGACGAGCTCTGGAAACACCATATATTTT.

The rearrangement uses TRBV28 and TRBJ2-7, with D maybe TRBD2 (6 bases). There are 15 residues in the CDR3. The V gene's germline CDR1 is MDHEN and CDR2 SYDVKM. V lost 7 bases, J lost 2 bases, and 18 bases lay in between. The CDR3, as DNA: TGTGCCAGCATACCCAACGGCGGGGTTGCCTACGAGCAGTACTTC. Its protein is CASIPNGGVAYEQYF.

The genes are TRBV12-3 or TRBV12-4 and TRBJ2-7, with D possibly being TRBD2 (5 bases). V gave up 3 bases and J gave up 3 bases, with 12 bases separating them. The CDR3 consists of 14 residues. CDR3 DNA sequence: TGTGCCAGCAGTTTGCTCGGCACTAGCTACGAGCAGTACTTC. It codes for CASSLLGTSYEQYF.

In its sample, this clonotype was seen many times. The J gene is TRBJ1-2, the V gene TRBV30; D call uncertain. Trimming cost V 1 base and J 0 bases, with 9 bases left between them. The CDR3 extends over 14 amino acids. Germline-derived CDR1 and CDR2 are GTSNPN and SVGIG (reference sequence). CDR3 in amino acids: CAWSEAASNYGYTF. The CDR3 nucleotides read TGTGCCTGGAGTGAGGCAGCGTCTAACTATGGCTACACCTTC.

The chain carries TRBV12-3 or TRBV12-4 and TRBJ2-7, with D possibly matching TRBD1 (6 bases). Trimming stripped 2 bases from V and 3 bases from J, with 14 bases between. This CDR3 contains 15 residues. The CDR3, as DNA: TGTGCCAGCAGTTTACGAGGACAGAAGAGCTACGAGCAGTACTTC. This sequence encodes CASSLRGQKSYEQYF.

This clonotype has at least ten counts. The J gene is TRBJ1-1, the V gene TRBV6-1; D ambiguous. V lost 6 bases and J lost 1, with 9 bases in between. Germline V gene data show CDR1 as MNHNS and CDR2 as SASEGT. CDR3 size: 13 residues. CDR3 protein: CASRNDPNTEAFF. The DNA of the CDR3 is TGTGCCAGCAGAAACGATCCGAACACTGAAGCTTTCTTT.